A single sample is the source of the 23 T cell receptor beta chains below, sequenced in a study of pediatric ulcerative colitis. Rectal tissue came from one to two pinch biopsies taken at colonoscopy. The assay was immunoSEQ multiplex PCR, and TCRdb's table has in-frame clones only and misses some. The table lists around 10,000 clones, 65% to 90% of them singletons. Sequencing was done on a sample of gut tissue. The receptors shown here come from a girl aged 10-17 years who was a control in a study of pediatric ulcerative colitis.

This sequence joins TRBV11-2 and TRBJ1-6; TRBD1 agrees at 11 bases. After removal of 1 base from V and 10 bases from J, the junction contained 3 bases not matched to a gene. Germline values: CDR1 SGHAT, CDR2 FQNNGV. This CDR3 has 15 amino acids. Here the CDR3 DNA reads TGTGCCAGCAGCTTAGGGACAGGGGGCATATCACCCCTCCACTTT. This codes for CASSLGTGGISPLHF.

This chain links TRBV5-8 with TRBJ2-3, with D hard to call. This CDR3 region has 12 residues. Germline V gene sequence: CDR1 SGHTS, CDR2 YDEGEE. Trimming left V 4 bases short and J 9 bases short, with 12 bases between. This CDR3 is CASSPSMRTQYF. CDR3 DNA: TGTGCCAGCAGCCCCTCCATGCGGACGCAGTATTTT.

As regards this clone: The same CDR3 arises from other DNA sequences in this sample as well. The chain links TRBV27 to TRBJ1-5; D not resolved. Germline V gene lookup returns CDR1 MNHEY and CDR2 SMNVEV (reference sequence). CDR3 length equals 15 residues. Trimming stripped 3 bases from V and 0 bases from J, with 9 bases between. CDR3 amino acids: CASSFDPYSNQPQHF. The CDR3 region has the DNA TGTGCCAGCAGTTTTGACCCATATAGCAATCAGCCCCAGCATTTT.

V and J are TRBV4-1 and TRBJ1-2, with D uncertain. There are 19 residues in the CDR3. Trimming pared 0 bases from V and 5 bases from J, leaving 25 bases between. The germline CDR1 and CDR2 sequences are MGHRA and YSYEKL. DNA for the CDR3: TGCGCCAGCAGCCAAGAGGTCACCCAGGTTTCGTGGCCCAGGTATGGCTACACCTTC. Its protein is CASSQEVTQVSWPRYGYTF.

V usage is TRBV28 and J usage is TRBJ1-5; 8 bases fit TRBD1. The V segment lost 3 bases and the J segment 7 bases; nucleotides outside the gene matches: 5. The CDR3 totals 14 residues. Germline assignment: CDR1 MDHEN and CDR2 SYDVKM. CDR3 loop: CASSFHRGRQPQHF. The CDR3 DNA sequence: TGTGCCAGCAGTTTCCACAGGGGGAGGCAGCCCCAGCATTTT.

This rearrangement joins TRBV18 to TRBJ2-3; a possible D gene is TRBD2 (5 bases). Germline V CDR1 and CDR2: KGHSH, LQKENI. CDR3 length equals 12 residues. V lost 5 bases and J lost 4, with 7 bases in between. The chain's CDR3 is CASSTLADTQYF. The CDR3 bases are TGTGCCAGCTCAACACTAGCAGATACGCAGTATTTT.

This clone was recorded a few times. The chain recombines TRBV30 with TRBJ1-5, with TRBD1 identical over 7 bases. Germline loops: CDR1 GTSNPN, CDR2 SVGIG (reference sequence). V gave up 0 bases and J gave up 3 bases; unmatched junction bases: 2. The CDR3 totals 14 residues. The CDR3 region is CAWSVGQDNQPQHF. The CDR3 nucleotides are TGTGCCTGGAGTGTTGGACAGGACAATCAGCCCCAGCATTTT.

This chain links TRBV5-6 with TRBJ2-6, with TRBD2 as a possible D gene (6 bases). In germline, CDR1 is SGHDT, CDR2 YYEEEE. With 4 bases removed from V and 4 bases from J, the gap between germline ends came to 12 bases. The CDR3 runs 15 residues. The CDR3 DNA follows: TGTGCCAGCAGCCGTGGAGGGGCCGGGGCCAACGTCCTGACTTTC. Protein product: CASSRGGAGANVLTF.

This chain links TRBV2 with TRBJ2-3, with D perhaps TRBD2 (5 bases). V was pared by 8 bases and J by 1 base, with 13 bases between. There are 14 residues in the CDR3. Germline CDR1 and CDR2: SNHLY and FYNNEI. The CDR3 region has the DNA TGTGCCAGCGTAGTGGGAGAGCGCACAGATACGCAGTATTTT. Protein: CASVVGERTDTQYF.

V gene TRBV21-1 combines with J gene TRBJ2-6. TRBV21-1 is given as a pseudogene. The CDR3 has 18 amino acids. This CDR3 is CASSKGYWGAAGANVLTF. CDR3 coding DNA: TGTGCCAGCAGCAAAGGCTATTGGGGGGCGGCCGGGGCCAACGTCCTGACTTTC.

The rearrangement joins TRBV9 to TRBJ1-2; D is unresolved. CDR3 length: 12 amino acids. The V end lost 0 bases, the J end lost 9 bases, and 9 bases lay between the germline ends. The germline V gene has CDR1 SGDLS and CDR2 YYNGEE. The CDR3 nucleotides read TGTGCCAGCAGCGTAGGTCTATCGAGCTACACCTTC. It specifies CASSVGLSSYTF.

This clone was counted only a few times. V and J are TRBV28 and TRBJ1-3, with a tentative D call TRBD1 (5 bases). Per the germline V gene, CDR1 is MDHEN and CDR2 is SYDVKM. The CDR3 sequence is 17 residues long. Trimming took 7 bases from V and 0 from J, leaving 19 bases between them. The CDR3 here is CASTDTGSTSSGNTIYF. For the CDR3, the DNA is TGTGCCAGCACCGACACAGGCTCGACGAGCTCTGGAAACACCATATATTTT.

The chain links TRBV7-8 to TRBJ2-2; D not certain. CDR1 SGHVS and CDR2 FQNEAQ come from the germline V gene. The germline V and J ends were trimmed by 0 bases and 2 bases, with 4 bases remaining between them. This CDR3 spans 14 amino acids. In DNA, the CDR3 is TGTGCCAGCAGCTTAGCCCGAAACACCGGGGAGCTGTTTTTT. This translates into CASSLARNTGELFF. The full variable domain, rest sourced from reference TRBV7-8 and TRBJ2-2, is GAGVSQSPRYKVAKRGQDVALRCDPISGHVSLFWYQQALGQGPEFLTYFQNEAQLDKSGLPSDRFFAERPEGSVSTLKIQRTQQEDSAVYLCASSLARNTGELFFGEGSRLTVL.

The CDR3 loop reads CASTRTGMNTEAFF. The DNA for the CDR3 is TGCGCCAGCACCCGGACAGGGATGAACACTGAAGCTTTCTTT. The chain recombines TRBV4-1 with TRBJ1-1; 8 bases align to TRBD1. CDR3 size: 14 residues. CDR1 is MGHRA, CDR2 YSYEKL, per germline. The V and J ends lost 7 bases and 0 bases, in that order; junction bases with no gene match: 4.

This clone appeared a few times. The chain links TRBV2 to TRBJ2-7, with a weak D call TRBD2 (5 bases). Germline assignment: CDR1 SNHLY and CDR2 FYNNEI. Trimming shortened V by 4 bases and J by 5 bases, and 18 bases separated the two germline ends. The CDR3 contains 15 residues. Here the CDR3 DNA reads TGTGCCAGCAGTGTTAGTCAAGTCCCGGGGAACGAGCAGTACTTC. Protein sequence: CASSVSQVPGNEQYF.

This rearrangement joins TRBV7-9 to TRBJ2-1, with TRBD2 as a possible D gene (6 bases). This CDR3 region has 17 residues. Germline CDR1 reads SEHNR; CDR2 reads FQNEAQ (reference sequence). Trimming removed 5 bases at V and 2 bases at J, with 19 bases between. CDR3 sequence: CASSPEWASEPYNEQFF. The CDR3 nucleotides are TGTGCCAGCAGCCCAGAATGGGCTAGCGAACCCTACAATGAGCAGTTCTTC. Based on the CDR3 plus reference TRBV7-9 and TRBJ2-1, the full variable domain is DTGVSQNPRHKITKRGQNVTFRCDPISEHNRLYWYRQTLGQGPEFLTYFQNEAQLEKSRLLSDRFSAERPKGSFSTLEIQRTEQGDSAMYLCASSPEWASEPYNEQFFGPGTRLTVL.

The V and J genes are TRBV5-1 and TRBJ1-4; no clear D. The CDR3 runs to 14 residues. Germline values: CDR1 SGHRS, CDR2 YFSETQ. V dropped 0 bases and J dropped 4 bases, with 7 bases sitting between them. Written as DNA, the CDR3 is TGCGCCAGCAGCTTGGACGGTTATAATGAAAAACTGTTTTTT. Its translation: CASSLDGYNEKLFF.

This clone occurred once. The chain's CDR3 is CAWSVRGVGRGDTQYF. In DNA, the CDR3 is TGTGCCTGGAGTGTACGTGGCGTGGGGCGGGGAGATACGCAGTATTTT. The chain has TRBV30 and TRBJ2-3; the D gene is possibly TRBD2 (6 bases). The CDR3 is 16 amino acids. CDR1 is GTSNPN and CDR2 is SVGIG in the germline V gene (reference sequence). The germline V and J ends were trimmed by 0 bases and 5 bases, with 18 bases remaining between them.

The chain is built from TRBV7-3 and TRBJ2-3; TRBD1 is a possible D gene (6 bases). CDR1 is SGHTA, CDR2 FQGTGA, per germline. The length of the CDR3 is 14 residues. Deletions cut 4 bases from V and 5 bases from J, with 13 bases between. The CDR3 reads CASSSHGQLDTQYF. The CDR3 DNA reads TGTGCCAGCAGCTCCCATGGACAGTTAGATACGCAGTATTTT.

The chain carries TRBV6-5 and TRBJ2-7; no reliable D call. V was cut by 5 bases and J by 2 bases, with 10 bases left in between. Germline CDR1 and CDR2: MNHEY and SVGAGI. CDR3 length: 13 amino acids. DNA for the CDR3: TGTGCCAGCAGTCCAAGTAAGCCCTACGAGCAGTACTTC. Translated, it gives CASSPSKPYEQYF.

The CDR3 loop is CASSRAGTRQDTQYF. CDR3 sequence (DNA): TGTGCCAGCAGCCGAGCCGGGACCCGTCAGGATACGCAGTATTTT. This chain uses TRBV4-2 with TRBJ2-3, with D perhaps matching TRBD1 or TRBD2 (5 bases each). V lost 4 bases and J lost 6, with 17 bases in between. The CDR3 totals 15 residues. Germline V gene lookup returns CDR1 LGHNA and CDR2 YNFKEQ.

This clone was found a few times. This sequence joins TRBV7-2 and TRBJ2-7, with D tentatively TRBD1 (6 bases). The V gene's germline CDR1 is SGHTA and CDR2 FQGNSA. The V gene lost 5 bases and the J gene lost 1 base, with 12 bases spanning the gap. The CDR3 loop spans 14 amino acids. The CDR3 reads CASSQGPISYEQYF. CDR3 in DNA: TGTGCCAGCAGCCAGGGGCCTATATCCTACGAGCAGTACTTC.

This chain links TRBV7-9 with TRBJ1-1; D gene unclear. This CDR3 has 14 amino acids. Germline CDR1 is SEHNR and CDR2 is FQNEAQ (reference sequence). The germline V and J ends were trimmed by 3 bases and 3 bases, with 11 bases remaining between them. CDR3 loop: CASSFSQFYTEAFF. CDR3 nucleotide sequence: TGTGCCAGCAGCTTTTCACAGTTCTACACTGAAGCTTTCTTT.